Each of the 18 T cell receptor beta chains below was sequenced from the same sample in a study of spatial heterogeneity in lung cancer. Study results and limitations: Mutation tallies in tumors tracked expanded intratumoral alpha and beta TCR counts.

Their specific antigens are unknown. Time point reported: sample taken at primary tumor resection. One entry per CDR3 protein, called by TCRdb with MiXCR from the 5' RACE reads. The sample carries 1,200 to 1,500 distinct CDR3 sequences, roughly 14% recorded once. The sample consisted of lung tumor tissue, taken at surgery. These receptors originate from a male donor with early-stage non-small cell lung cancer.

By share, this clonotype counts as medium-sized. Since it is a stray read in a library aimed at alpha chains, this beta chain has a size that is not meaningful. This chain joins TRBV20-1 and TRBJ2-3; 7 bases agree with TRBD2. J lost 3 bases, V lost 6 bases, and 9 bases had no gene match. Germline values: CDR1 DFQATT, CDR2 SNEGSKA (reference sequence). The CDR3 sequence is 14 residues long. This CDR3 is CSALSTSSTDTQYF. The CDR3 DNA sequence: TGCAGTGCGCTCTCGACTAGCAGTACAGATACGCAGTATTTT.

On this clonotype itself: Because the library targeted alpha chains, this beta chain is an off-target read whose size means little. Here the CDR3 DNA reads TGTGCCAGCAGCCACCAGGGCACAGATACGCAGTATTTT. Residues: CASSHQGTDTQYF. The V gene is TRBV3-1, the J gene TRBJ2-3; no clear D gene. CDR1 and CDR2 (germline): LGHDT, YNNKEL (reference sequence). Trimming took off 3 bases at V and 1 base at J, with 5 bases between the two ends. The CDR3 has 13 residues.

In its sample, this clonotype ranks as medium-sized (0.01 to 0.1%). This beta chain is off target for a library built for alpha chains, so its abundance means little. V and J are TRBV27 and TRBJ1-1, with D unclear. Trimming removed 3 bases at V and 3 bases at J, with 8 bases between. CDR1 is MNHEY and CDR2 is SMNVEV in the germline V gene (reference sequence). This CDR3 has 13 amino acids. CDR3 coding DNA: TGTGCCAGCAGTTTCTACAGAGACACTGAAGCTTTCTTT. Translating gives CASSFYRDTEAFF.

This clonotype is large by share. This beta chain is off target for a library built for alpha chains, so its abundance means little. The genes are TRBV7-9 and TRBJ1-1, with D possibly being TRBD1 (6 bases). Deletions cut 2 bases from V and 5 bases from J, with 15 bases between. Germline values: CDR1 SEHNR, CDR2 FQNEAQ (reference sequence). This CDR3 region has 15 residues. The CDR3 is CASSLSSGVKTEAFF. In DNA form, the CDR3 reads TGTGCCAGCAGCTTATCTTCAGGGGTCAAAACTGAAGCTTTCTTT.

In its sample, this clonotype ranks as medium-sized. The library was prepared for alpha chains; this beta chain is a stray read, so its frequency means little. J is TRBJ1-2 and V is TRBV19, with D hard to call. The CDR3 loop spans 15 amino acids. Germline CDR1 and CDR2: LNHDA and SQIVND (reference sequence). With 1 base removed from V and 4 bases from J, the gap between germline ends came to 13 bases. The CDR3 loop reads CASSIGRDGSYGYTF. CDR3 coding DNA: TGTGCCAGTAGTATAGGGCGCGACGGATCCTATGGCTACACCTTC.

Sample share makes this clonotype large (0.1 to 1%). This beta chain is an off-target read within a library intended for alpha chains, so its frequency means little. V usage is TRBV12-3 or TRBV12-4 and J usage is TRBJ1-5; TRBD1 might be the D (6 bases). The CDR3 has 16 residues. V lost 7 bases to trimming and J lost 0 bases, with 16 bases between them. CDR3 nucleotide sequence: TGTGCCAGCACCTCTCGGGGGGCATATAGCAATCAGCCCCAGCATTTT. Protein product: CASTSRGAYSNQPQHF.

This clonotype is termed medium-sized. Because the library targeted alpha chains, this beta chain is an off-target read whose size means little. The V call is TRBV7-9, the J call TRBJ1-5; no definite D call. The germline V and J ends were trimmed by 2 bases and 7 bases, with 9 bases remaining between them. Germline-derived CDR1 and CDR2 are SEHNR and FQNEAQ (reference sequence). This CDR3 is 13 amino acids long. The CDR3 bases are TGTGCCAGCAGCTTACGAAAGGGCCAGCCCCAGCATTTT. It specifies CASSLRKGQPQHF. The entire variable domain, with the rest obtained from reference TRBV7-9 and TRBJ1-5, is as follows: DTGVSQNPRHKITKRGQNVTFRCDPISEHNRLYWYRQTLGQGPEFLTYFQNEAQLEKSRLLSDRFSAERPKGSFSTLEIQRTEQGDSAMYLCASSLRKGQPQHFGDGTRLSIL.

This clonotype was recorded a few times. The size of this beta chain means little, since it is a stray read in a library made for alpha chains. V is TRBV7-2 and J is TRBJ2-6; D is unresolved. CDR1 is SGHTA and CDR2 is FQGNSA in the germline V gene. Trimming removed 4 bases at V and 0 bases at J, with 13 bases between. The CDR3 covers 17 residues. The CDR3 reads CASSSLYPGSGANVLTF. In nucleotides, the CDR3 is TGTGCCAGCAGCTCCCTCTACCCGGGCTCTGGGGCCAACGTCCTGACTTTC.

With regard to this clonotype: This beta chain turned up in a library designed for alpha chains; as an off-target read, its abundance says little. The genes are TRBV2 and TRBJ1-5; D is ambiguous. This CDR3 is built from 13 residues. The germline V gene encodes CDR1 SNHLY and CDR2 FYNNEI. Trimming shortened V by 3 bases and J by 4 bases, and 7 bases separated the two germline ends. The CDR3 is CASSEDTNQPQHF. The CDR3 DNA sequence: TGTGCCAGCAGTGAGGATACTAATCAGCCCCAGCATTTT.

Within the sample, this clonotype is large. The library was prepared for alpha chains; this beta chain is a stray read, so its frequency means little. The rearrangement joins TRBV2 to TRBJ2-5; D gene unclear. Trimming stripped 4 bases from V and 2 bases from J, with 8 bases between. CDR1 is SNHLY and CDR2 is FYNNEI in the germline V gene. The CDR3 loop spans 13 amino acids. The CDR3 nucleotides read TGTGCCAGCAGTGTGCTCGCACAAGAGACCCAGTACTTC. Amino acid sequence: CASSVLAQETQYF.

This clonotype was counted a few times. This beta chain turned up in a library designed for alpha chains; as an off-target read, its abundance says little. The gene calls are TRBV5-6 and TRBJ2-7; D is unresolved. CDR3 length: 12 amino acids. Germline V CDR1 and CDR2: SGHDT, YYEEEE. V shed 4 bases and J shed 3 bases, with 8 bases lying between them. The CDR3 is CASSRDGYEQYF. The CDR3 DNA follows: TGTGCCAGCAGCCGCGATGGCTACGAGCAGTACTTC.

By share, this clonotype ranks as medium-sized. Because the library targeted alpha chains, this beta chain is an off-target read whose size means little. The J gene is TRBJ2-1, the V gene TRBV6-5; 10 nucleotides line up with TRBD1. The V gene end was trimmed by 4 bases and the J gene end by 7 bases; junction bases not matched to a gene: 10. The germline CDR1 and CDR2 sequences are MNHEY and SVGAGI. The CDR3 covers 16 residues. Written as DNA, the CDR3 is TGTGCCAGCAGTTTTGGCGGACAGGGGGTGAGGAATGAGCAGTTCTTC. It translates to CASSFGGQGVRNEQFF.

This clonotype is labeled medium-sized. The library was built for alpha chains, so this beta chain is an off-target read and its size means little. V and J are TRBV6-2 or TRBV6-3 and TRBJ2-2; the match to TRBD1 covers 7 bases. This CDR3 spans 17 amino acids. V dropped 1 base and J dropped 2; count of bases not matched to a gene: 7. Germline CDR1 reads MNHEY; CDR2 reads SVGEGT. The CDR3, as DNA: TGTGCCAGCAGTTACTTTAAAGGGGGCCCTAACACCGGGGAGCTGTTTTTT. This gives the protein CASSYFKGGPNTGELFF.

A few counts support this clonotype. A library made for alpha chains picked up this beta chain off target, so its size means little. The genes are TRBV29-1 and TRBJ2-2, with D maybe TRBD2 (5 bases). Per the germline V gene, CDR1 is SQVTM and CDR2 is ANQGSEA. The CDR3 runs to 13 residues. The V end was cut by 5 bases, the J end by 4 bases, with 11 bases between. The CDR3 reads CSVSGTSTGELFF. In DNA, the CDR3 is TGCAGCGTTAGTGGAACTAGCACCGGGGAGCTGTTTTTT.

In its sample, this clonotype was seen a few times. A library made for alpha chains picked up this beta chain off target, so its size means little. V gene TRBV27 combines with J gene TRBJ1-5; 7 bases are a match to TRBD1. J lost 7 bases, V lost 4 bases, and 7 bases had no gene match. Germline assignment: CDR1 MNHEY and CDR2 SMNVEV (reference sequence). The CDR3 sequence is 14 residues long. This CDR3 reads CASSSGQLEQPQHF. The CDR3, as DNA: TGTGCCAGCAGTTCGGGACAGCTAGAACAGCCCCAGCATTTT.

A word on this clonotype: As an off-target read in a library built for alpha chains, this beta chain has a frequency of little significance. The genes are TRBV29-1 and TRBJ2-3, with TRBD1 as a possible D gene (6 bases). Trimming pared 5 bases from V and 6 bases from J, leaving 18 bases between. This CDR3 spans 14 amino acids. In germline, CDR1 is SQVTM, CDR2 ANQGSEA. CDR3 residues: CSVRTALPEDTQYF. CDR3 bases: TGCAGCGTTCGGACAGCTCTCCCCGAGGATACGCAGTATTTT.

This clonotype was seen only a few times. With the library built for alpha chains, this beta chain is off target and its frequency is not meaningful. The rearrangement joins TRBV7-2 to TRBJ2-5; 7 bases match TRBD2. This CDR3 has 16 residues. V was pared by 7 bases and J by 1 base, with 12 bases of the junction left unmatched. The germline CDR1 and CDR2 sequences are SGHTA and FQGNSA. CDR3: CASTVVRGGTQETQYF. CDR3 DNA sequence: TGTGCCAGCACCGTAGTACGCGGGGGAACCCAAGAGACCCAGTACTTC.

In its sample, this clonotype ranks as medium-sized. This beta chain is off target for a library built for alpha chains, so its abundance means little. V is TRBV16 and J is TRBJ2-7; 8 nucleotides line up with TRBD2. The J segment lost 0 bases and the V segment lost 7 bases, leaving 2 bases of the junction unmatched. The CDR3 length is 13 residues. The V gene's germline CDR1 is KGHSY and CDR2 FQNENV. CDR3 bases: TGTGCCAGCACCGGGACTAGCTCCTACGAGCAGTACTTC. Residues: CASTGTSSYEQYF.